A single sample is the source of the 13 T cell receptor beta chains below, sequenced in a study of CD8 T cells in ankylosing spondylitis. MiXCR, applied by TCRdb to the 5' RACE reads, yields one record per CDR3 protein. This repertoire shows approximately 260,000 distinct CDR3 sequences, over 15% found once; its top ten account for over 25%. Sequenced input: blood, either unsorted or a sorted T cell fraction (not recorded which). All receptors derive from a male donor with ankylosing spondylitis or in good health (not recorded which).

The CDR3 DNA is TGCAGTGCTATAGGGCAGGGCGACTACGAGCAGTACTTC. It specifies CSAIGQGDYEQYF. The chain recombines TRBV20-1 with TRBJ2-7; the D gene is possibly TRBD1 (5 bases). The CDR3 sequence is 13 residues long. V shed 4 bases and J shed 3 bases, with 13 bases lying between them. CDR1 is DFQATT, CDR2 SNEGSKA, per germline (reference sequence).

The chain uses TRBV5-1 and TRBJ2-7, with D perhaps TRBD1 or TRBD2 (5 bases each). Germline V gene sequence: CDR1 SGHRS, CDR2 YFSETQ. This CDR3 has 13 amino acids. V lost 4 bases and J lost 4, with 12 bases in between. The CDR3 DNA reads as TGCGCCAGCAGCCGAGGGGAAGCGTACGAGCAGTACTTC. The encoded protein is CASSRGEAYEQYF.

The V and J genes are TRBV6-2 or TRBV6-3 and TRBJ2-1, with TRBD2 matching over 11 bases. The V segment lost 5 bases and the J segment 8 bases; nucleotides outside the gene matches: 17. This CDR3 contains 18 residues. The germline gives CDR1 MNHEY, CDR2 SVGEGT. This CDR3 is CASSTPGLAVHNPDEQFF. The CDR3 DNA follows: TGTGCCAGCAGTACCCCGGGACTAGCGGTCCATAATCCGGATGAGCAGTTCTTC.

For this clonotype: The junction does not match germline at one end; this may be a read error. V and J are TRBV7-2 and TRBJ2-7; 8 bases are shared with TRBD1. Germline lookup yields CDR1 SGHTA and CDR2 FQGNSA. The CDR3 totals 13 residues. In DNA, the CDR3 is TGTGCCAGCAGCTTAGGGACCGGGACAGGCTCCCACTTC. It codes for CASSLGTGTGSHF.

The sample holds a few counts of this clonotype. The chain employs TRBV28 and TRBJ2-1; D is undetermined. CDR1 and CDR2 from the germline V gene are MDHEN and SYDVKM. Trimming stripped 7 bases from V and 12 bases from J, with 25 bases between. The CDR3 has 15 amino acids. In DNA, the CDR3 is TGTGCCAGCATTTCCAATCAGAAGATACAATTTTTGCAGTTCTTC. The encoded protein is CASISNQKIQFLQFF.

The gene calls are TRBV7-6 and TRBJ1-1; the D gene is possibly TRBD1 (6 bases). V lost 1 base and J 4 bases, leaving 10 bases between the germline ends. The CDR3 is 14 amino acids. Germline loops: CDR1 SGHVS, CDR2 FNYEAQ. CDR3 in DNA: TGTGCCAGCAGCTTAGAGGGACAAACCACTGAAGCTTTCTTT. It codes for CASSLEGQTTEAFF.

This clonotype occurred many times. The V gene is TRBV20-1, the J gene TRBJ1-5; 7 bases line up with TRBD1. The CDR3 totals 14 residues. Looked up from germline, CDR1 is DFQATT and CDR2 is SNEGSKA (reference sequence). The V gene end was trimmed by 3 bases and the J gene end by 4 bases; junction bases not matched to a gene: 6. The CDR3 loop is CSASWQGGNQPQHF. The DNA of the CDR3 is TGCAGTGCTAGTTGGCAGGGGGGAAATCAGCCCCAGCATTTT.

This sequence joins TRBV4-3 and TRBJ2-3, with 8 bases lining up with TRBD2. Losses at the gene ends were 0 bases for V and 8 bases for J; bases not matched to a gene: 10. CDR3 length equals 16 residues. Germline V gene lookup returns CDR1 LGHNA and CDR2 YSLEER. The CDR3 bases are TGCGCCAGCAGCCAAGATAGGTCTAGCGGGTGGGGTACGCAGTATTTT. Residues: CASSQDRSSGWGTQYF.

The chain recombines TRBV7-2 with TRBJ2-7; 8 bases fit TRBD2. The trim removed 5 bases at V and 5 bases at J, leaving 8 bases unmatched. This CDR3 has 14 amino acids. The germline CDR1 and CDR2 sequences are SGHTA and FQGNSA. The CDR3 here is CASSLREGPDEQYF. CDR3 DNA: TGTGCCAGCAGCCTCCGGGAGGGCCCCGACGAGCAGTACTTC.

CDR3 residues: CASSVGQSNTGELFF. The CDR3 nucleotides are TGTGCCAGCAGCGTAGGGCAGTCGAACACCGGGGAGCTGTTTTTT. This sequence joins TRBV9 and TRBJ2-2; the D is unclear. Germline V gives CDR1 SGDLS, CDR2 YYNGEE. V lost 0 bases to trimming and J lost 0 bases, with 6 bases between them. This CDR3 comprises 15 residues.

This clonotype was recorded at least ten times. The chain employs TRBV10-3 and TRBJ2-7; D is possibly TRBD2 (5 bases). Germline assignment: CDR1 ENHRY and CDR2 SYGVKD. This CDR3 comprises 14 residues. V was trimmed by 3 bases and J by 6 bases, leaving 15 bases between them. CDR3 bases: TGTGCCATCAGTGATGTGGAGCGGCCGCTCGAGCAGTACTTC. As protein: CAISDVERPLEQYF.

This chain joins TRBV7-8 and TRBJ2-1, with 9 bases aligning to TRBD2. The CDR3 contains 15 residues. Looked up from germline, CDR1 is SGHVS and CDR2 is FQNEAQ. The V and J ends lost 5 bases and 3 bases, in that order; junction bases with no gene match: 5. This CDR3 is CASSLIAGVYNEQFF. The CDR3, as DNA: TGTGCCAGCAGCCTTATAGCGGGAGTCTACAATGAGCAGTTCTTC.

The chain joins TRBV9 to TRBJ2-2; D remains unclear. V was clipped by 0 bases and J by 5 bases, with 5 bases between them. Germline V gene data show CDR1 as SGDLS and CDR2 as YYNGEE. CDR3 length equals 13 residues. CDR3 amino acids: CASSVGGTGELFF. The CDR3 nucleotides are TGTGCCAGCAGCGTAGGAGGAACCGGGGAGCTGTTTTTT.